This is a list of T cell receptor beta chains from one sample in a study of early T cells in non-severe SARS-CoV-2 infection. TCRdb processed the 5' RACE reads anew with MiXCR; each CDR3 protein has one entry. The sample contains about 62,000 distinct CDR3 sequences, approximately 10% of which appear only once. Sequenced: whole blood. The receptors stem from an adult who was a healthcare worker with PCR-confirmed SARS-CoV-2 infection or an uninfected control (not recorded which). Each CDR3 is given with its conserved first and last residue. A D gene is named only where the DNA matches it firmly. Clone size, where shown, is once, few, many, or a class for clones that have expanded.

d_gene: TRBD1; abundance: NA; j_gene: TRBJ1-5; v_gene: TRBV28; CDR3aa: CASSSRADRFSNQPQHF; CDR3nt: TGTGCCAGCAGTTCTCGGGCGGACAGGTTTAGCAATCAGCCCCAGCATTTT
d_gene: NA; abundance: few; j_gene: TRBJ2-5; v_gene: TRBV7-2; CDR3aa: CASSLDGLQETQYF; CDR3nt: TGTGCCAGCAGCTTAGATGGACTACAAGAGACCCAGTACTTC
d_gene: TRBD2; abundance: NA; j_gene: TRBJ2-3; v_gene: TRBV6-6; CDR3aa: CASRLGTSGTDTQYF; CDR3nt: TGTGCCAGCAGACTAGGGACTAGCGGGACAGATACGCAGTATTTT
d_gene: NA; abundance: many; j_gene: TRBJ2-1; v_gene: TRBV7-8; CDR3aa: CASSLMSIMGSAASYNEQFF; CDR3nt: TGTGCCAGCAGCTTAATGTCCATCATGGGTTCAGCCGCCTCCTACAATGAGCAGTTCTTC
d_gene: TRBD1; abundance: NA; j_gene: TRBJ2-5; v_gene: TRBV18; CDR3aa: CASSPLSNSWDRAQETQYF; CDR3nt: TGTGCCAGCTCACCACTTTCAAATTCCTGGGACAGAGCACAAGAGACCCAGTACTTC
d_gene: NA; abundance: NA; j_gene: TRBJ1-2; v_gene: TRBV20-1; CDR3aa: CSATQGRGNYGYTF; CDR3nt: TGCAGTGCTACCCAGGGGCGCGGTAACTATGGCTACACCTTC
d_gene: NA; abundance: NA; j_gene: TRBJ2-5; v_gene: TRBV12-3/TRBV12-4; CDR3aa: CASSPGTEETQYF; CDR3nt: TGTGCCAGCAGTCCCGGGACGGAAGAGACCCAGTACTTC
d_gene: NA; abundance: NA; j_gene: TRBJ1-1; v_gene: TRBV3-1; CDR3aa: CASSHQRARATEAFF; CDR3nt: TGTGCCAGCAGCCATCAAAGGGCCCGAGCCACTGAAGCTTTCTTT
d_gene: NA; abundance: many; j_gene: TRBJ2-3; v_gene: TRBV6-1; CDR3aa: CANNRGQDTDTQYF; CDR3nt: TGTGCCAACAACCGGGGCCAGGACACAGATACGCAGTATTTT
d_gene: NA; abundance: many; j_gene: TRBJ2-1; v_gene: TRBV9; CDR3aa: CASTLTQGPYNEQFF; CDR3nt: TGTGCCAGCACCCTCACTCAGGGCCCCTACAATGAGCAGTTCTTC
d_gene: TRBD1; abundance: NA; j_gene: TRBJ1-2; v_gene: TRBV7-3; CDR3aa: CASSFGQGLDGYTF; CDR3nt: TGTGCCAGCAGCTTCGGACAGGGCCTTGATGGCTACACCTTC
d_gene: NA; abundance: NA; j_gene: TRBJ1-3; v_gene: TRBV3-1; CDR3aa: CASSQVITSGNTIYF; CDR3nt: TGTGCCAGCAGCCAAGTAATCACCTCTGGAAACACCATATATTTT
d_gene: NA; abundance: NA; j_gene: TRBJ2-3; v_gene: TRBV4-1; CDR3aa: CASSQDNGAGASTDTQYF; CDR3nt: TGCGCCAGCAGCCAAGATAACGGGGCAGGGGCTAGCACAGATACGCAGTATTTT
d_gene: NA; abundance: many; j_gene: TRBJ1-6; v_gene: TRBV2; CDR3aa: CASTTPGRRNSPLHF; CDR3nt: TGTGCCAGCACTACGCCGGGACGCAGGAATTCACCCCTCCACTTT
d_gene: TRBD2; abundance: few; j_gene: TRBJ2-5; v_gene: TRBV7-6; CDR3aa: CASSFRGVYQETQYF; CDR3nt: TGTGCCAGCAGCTTTCGGGGGGTTTACCAAGAGACCCAGTACTTC
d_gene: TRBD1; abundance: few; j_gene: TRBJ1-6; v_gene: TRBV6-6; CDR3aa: CASSYSMPGGSLISPLHF; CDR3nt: TGTGCCAGCAGTTACTCGATGCCAGGGGGATCGCTAATTTCACCCCTCCACTTT
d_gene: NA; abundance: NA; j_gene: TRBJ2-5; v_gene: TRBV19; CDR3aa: CASSTRGAETQYF; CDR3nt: TGTGCCAGTAGTACGAGGGGGGCAGAGACCCAGTACTTC
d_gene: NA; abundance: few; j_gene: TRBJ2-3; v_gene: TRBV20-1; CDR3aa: CSASKPRTGHTDTQYF; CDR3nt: TGCAGTGCTAGCAAGCCAAGGACCGGGCACACAGATACGCAGTATTTT
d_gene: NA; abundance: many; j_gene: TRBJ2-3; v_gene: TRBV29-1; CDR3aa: CSVDGDNTDTQYF; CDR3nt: TGCAGCGTTGATGGGGATAACACAGATACGCAGTATTTT
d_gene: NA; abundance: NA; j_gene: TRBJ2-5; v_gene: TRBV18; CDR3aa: CASSLNQETQYF; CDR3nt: TGTGCCAGCTCACTGAACCAAGAGACCCAGTACTTC
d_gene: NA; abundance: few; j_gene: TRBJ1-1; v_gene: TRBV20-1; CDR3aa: CSATRGVSNTEAFF; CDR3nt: TGCAGTGCGACTAGGGGAGTTTCGAACACTGAAGCTTTCTTT
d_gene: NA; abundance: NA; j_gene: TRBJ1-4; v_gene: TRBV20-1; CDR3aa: CSATTGQGVEKLFF; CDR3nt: TGCAGTGCTACGACGGGCCAGGGCGTTGAAAAACTGTTTTTT
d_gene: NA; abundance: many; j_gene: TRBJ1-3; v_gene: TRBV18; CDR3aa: CASSRTDSGNTIYF; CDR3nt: TGTGCCAGCTCACGGACAGACTCTGGAAACACCATATATTTT
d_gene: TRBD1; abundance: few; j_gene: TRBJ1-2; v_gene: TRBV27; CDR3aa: CASSFQLGGNYGYTF; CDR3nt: TGTGCCAGCAGTTTCCAGCTAGGGGGCAACTATGGCTACACCTTC
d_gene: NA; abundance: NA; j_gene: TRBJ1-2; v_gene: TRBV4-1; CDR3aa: CASSQVGQGNYGYTF; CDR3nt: TGCGCCAGCAGCCAAGTTGGCCAAGGCAACTATGGCTACACCTTC
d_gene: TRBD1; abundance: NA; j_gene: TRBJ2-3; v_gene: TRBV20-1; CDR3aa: CSARVSRGQGISDTQYF; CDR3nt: TGCAGTGCTAGAGTTAGTAGGGGACAGGGTATATCAGATACGCAGTATTTT
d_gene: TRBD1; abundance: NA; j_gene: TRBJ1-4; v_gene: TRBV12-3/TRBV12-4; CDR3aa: CASSTGQGADEKLFF; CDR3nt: TGTGCCAGCAGTACAGGACAGGGGGCGGATGAAAAACTGTTTTTT
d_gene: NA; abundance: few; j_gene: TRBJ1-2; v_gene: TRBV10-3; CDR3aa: CAINPAAGANYGYTF; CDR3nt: TGTGCCATCAACCCCGCGGCAGGGGCGAACTATGGCTACACCTTC
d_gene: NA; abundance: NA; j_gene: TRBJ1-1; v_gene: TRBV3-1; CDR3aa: CASSQLRQANTEAFF; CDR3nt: TGTGCCAGCAGCCAATTAAGACAGGCGAACACTGAAGCTTTCTTT
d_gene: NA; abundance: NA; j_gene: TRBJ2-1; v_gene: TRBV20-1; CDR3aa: CSAYLNEQFF; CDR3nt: TGCAGTGCATATTTAAATGAGCAGTTCTTC
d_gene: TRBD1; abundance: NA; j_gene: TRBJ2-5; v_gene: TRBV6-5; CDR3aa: CASRRDRAQETQYF; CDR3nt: TGTGCCAGCAGGAGAGACAGGGCTCAAGAGACCCAGTACTTC
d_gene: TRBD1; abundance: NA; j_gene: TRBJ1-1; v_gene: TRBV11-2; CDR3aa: CASSNLRGPEAFF; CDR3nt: TGTGCCAGCAGCAACCTCAGGGGGCCTGAAGCTTTCTTT
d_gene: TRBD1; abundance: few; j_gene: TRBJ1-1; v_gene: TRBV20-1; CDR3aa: CSAPGQGAMNTEAFF; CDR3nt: TGCAGTGCTCCAGGACAGGGGGCTATGAACACTGAAGCTTTCTTT
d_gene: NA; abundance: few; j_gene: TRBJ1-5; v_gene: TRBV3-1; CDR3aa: CASSQASSRQHF; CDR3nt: TGTGCCAGCAGCCAAGCCAGCAGTAGGCAGCATTTT
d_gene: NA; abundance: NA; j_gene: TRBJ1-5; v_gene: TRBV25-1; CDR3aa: CASSESSQPQHF; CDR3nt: TGTGCCAGCAGTGAATCTTCTCAGCCCCAGCATTTT
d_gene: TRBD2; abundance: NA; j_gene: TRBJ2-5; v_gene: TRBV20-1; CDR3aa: CSAHHSGGETQYF; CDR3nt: TGCAGTGCTCACCATAGCGGGGGAGAGACCCAGTACTTC
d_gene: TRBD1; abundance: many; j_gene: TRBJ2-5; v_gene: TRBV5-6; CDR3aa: CASSLVGTGKEETQYF; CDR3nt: TGTGCCAGCAGCTTAGTTGGGACAGGGAAAGAAGAGACCCAGTACTTC